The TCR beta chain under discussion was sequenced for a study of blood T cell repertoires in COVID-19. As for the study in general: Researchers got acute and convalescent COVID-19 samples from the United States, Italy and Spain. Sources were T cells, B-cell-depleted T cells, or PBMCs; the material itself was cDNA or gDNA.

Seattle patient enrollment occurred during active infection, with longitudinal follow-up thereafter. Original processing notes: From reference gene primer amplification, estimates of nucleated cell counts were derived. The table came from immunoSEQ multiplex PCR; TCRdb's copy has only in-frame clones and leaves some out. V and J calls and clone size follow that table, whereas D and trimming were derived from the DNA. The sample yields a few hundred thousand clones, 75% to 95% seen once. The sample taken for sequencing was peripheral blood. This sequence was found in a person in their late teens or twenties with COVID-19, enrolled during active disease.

CDR3 DNA sequence: TGCGCCAGCAGTGGAGGCGGCCGGAACACTGAAGCTTTCTTT. Amino acid sequence: CASSGGGRNTEAFF. The V call is TRBV5-1, the J call TRBJ1-1, with D uncertain. The CDR3 contains 14 residues. The V gene's germline CDR1 is SGHRS and CDR2 YFSETQ. Trimming shortened V by 5 bases and J by 1 base, and 12 bases separated the two germline ends.